A selection of T cell receptor beta chains follows, all from one sample in a study of T cell repertoires in cytomegalovirus infection. Each CDR3 protein gets one entry after TCRdb re-called the reads with MiXCR. The sample shows about 830,000 distinct CDR3 sequences, 30% to 35% of them seen only once. The antigens these receptors bind are not known. Sequencing was performed on cultured CD8+ T cells from PBMCs, taken from culture after CMV antigen stimulation. Receptor source: a human donor in good health (CMV status not recorded). Some clones in this sample may be carry-over from other donors' samples. Each CDR3 is given with its conserved first and last residue. Each record gives: J gene, D gene, V gene, clone size, CDR3 protein, CDR3 DNA. The D gene is left open where the match is weak. Rows give clone size only sometimes, using once, few, many, or a class for an expanded clone.

j_call: TRBJ1-3; d_call: -; v_call: TRBV29-1; clone_size: once; cdr3_aa: CSAASGGPSGGNTIYF; cdr3_nt: TGCAGCGCTGCCTCGGGCGGACCCTCAGGAGGAAACACCATATATTTT
j_call: TRBJ1-2; d_call: TRBD1; v_call: TRBV7-8; clone_size: -; cdr3_aa: CASSLALTGGKDGYTF; cdr3_nt: TGTGCCAGCAGCTTAGCTCTGACAGGGGGCAAAGATGGCTACACCTTC
j_call: TRBJ2-2; d_call: TRBD1; v_call: TRBV7-8; clone_size: many; cdr3_aa: CASSSRQGAYTGELFF; cdr3_nt: TGTGCCAGCAGCTCGAGACAGGGGGCATACACCGGGGAGCTGTTTTTT
j_call: TRBJ2-1; d_call: TRBD1; v_call: TRBV6-1; clone_size: many; cdr3_aa: CASRPGQRKRDEQFF; cdr3_nt: TGTGCCAGCAGACCGGGACAGCGGAAAAGAGATGAGCAGTTCTTC
j_call: TRBJ2-2; d_call: -; v_call: TRBV3-1; clone_size: -; cdr3_aa: CASSQAGAITGELFF; cdr3_nt: TGTGCCAGCAGCCAAGCGGGGGCGATCACCGGGGAGCTGTTTTTT
j_call: TRBJ2-5; d_call: -; v_call: TRBV25-1; clone_size: -; cdr3_aa: CANSAGLKQETQYF; cdr3_nt: TGTGCCAACAGTGCGGGCCTCAAACAAGAGACCCAGTACTTC
j_call: TRBJ2-7; d_call: -; v_call: TRBV6-5; clone_size: -; cdr3_aa: CASTPKLEATYEQYF; cdr3_nt: TGTGCCAGCACCCCTAAATTAGAGGCAACCTACGAGCAGTACTTC
j_call: TRBJ2-5; d_call: -; v_call: TRBV10-3; clone_size: -; cdr3_aa: CAISDSGQQETQYF; cdr3_nt: TGTGCCATCAGCGACTCCGGACAGCAGGAGACCCAGTACTTC
j_call: TRBJ1-1; d_call: -; v_call: TRBV27; clone_size: -; cdr3_aa: CASSLTTWGGGEAFF; cdr3_nt: TGTGCCAGCAGTTTAACGACGTGGGGAGGCGGTGAAGCTTTCTTT
j_call: TRBJ1-1; d_call: TRBD1; v_call: TRBV5-6; clone_size: -; cdr3_aa: CASGRTGPEAFF; cdr3_nt: TGTGCCAGCGGCCGGACAGGGCCTGAAGCTTTCTTT
j_call: TRBJ1-4; d_call: -; v_call: TRBV27; clone_size: few; cdr3_aa: CASTPSGGLEKLFF; cdr3_nt: TGTGCCAGCACCCCCTCCGGGGGGCTTGAAAAACTGTTTTTT
j_call: TRBJ2-6; d_call: -; v_call: TRBV7-8; clone_size: many; cdr3_aa: CASSLAGPNVLTF; cdr3_nt: TGTGCCAGCAGCTTAGCAGGACCTAACGTCCTGACTTTC
j_call: TRBJ2-7; d_call: -; v_call: TRBV14; clone_size: few; cdr3_aa: CASSQDRVFGTPTYEQYF; cdr3_nt: TGTGCCAGCAGCCAAGATCGGGTCTTCGGGACACCAACCTACGAGCAGTACTTC